These 30 T cell receptor beta chains were sequenced from one sample in a study of radiotherapy plus CTLA-4 blockade in lung cancer. Clones were read by immunoSEQ multiplex PCR, and TCRdb kept only the in-frame ones, dropping some. The table has tens of thousands of clones, 60% to 80% seen once. This sample comprised peripheral blood, obtained from a patient treated with radiotherapy plus ipilimumab. The receptors were gathered from a human donor with non-small cell lung cancer whose response to radiotherapy plus ipilimumab could not be evaluated.

The chain couples TRBV5-1 to TRBJ2-3; 8 bases match TRBD2. CDR1 is SGHRS, CDR2 YFSETQ, per germline. The ends lost 6 bases at V and 0 bases at J; junction bases unmatched: 3. The CDR3 covers 14 residues. CDR3 amino acids: CASIRGGSTDTQYF. The CDR3 DNA is TGCGCCAGCATCCGGGGGGGGAGCACAGATACGCAGTATTTT.

This clone has a handful of counts. V and J are TRBV21-1 and TRBJ2-2; TRBD2, the D gene given by the table, was not confirmed from the DNA. TRBV21-1 is a pseudogene locus. The length of the CDR3 is 17 residues. The CDR3 sequence: CASRKRGLAGLTGELFF. Written as DNA, the CDR3 is TGTGCCAGCAGGAAAAGAGGACTAGCGGGACTAACCGGGGAGCTGTTTTTT.

This clone appeared a single time. The V call is TRBV6-9, the J call TRBJ1-5; possible D gene TRBD1, 6 bases. Germline V gene data show CDR1 as MNHGY and CDR2 as SVAAGI. This CDR3 contains 16 residues. V was shortened by 8 bases and J by 0 bases, with 17 bases between the two germline ends. The CDR3 here is CASGGHVHYSNQPQHF. The CDR3, as DNA: TGTGCCAGCGGGGGACACGTGCATTATAGCAATCAGCCCCAGCATTTT.

This clone was recorded once. V usage is TRBV2 and J usage is TRBJ2-5; the D gene is possibly TRBD2 (6 bases). The CDR3 has 13 amino acids. In germline, CDR1 is SNHLY, CDR2 FYNNEI. V lost 2 bases and J lost 4, with 8 bases in between. CDR3 in DNA: TGTGCCAGCAGTGAAAGACTAGGAGAGACCCAGTACTTC. Protein product: CASSERLGETQYF.

This clone was picked up a small number of times. V and J are TRBV6-5 and TRBJ1-1, with D maybe TRBD1 (6 bases). V gave up 6 bases and J gave up 5 bases, with 16 bases separating them. The CDR3 runs 14 residues. Germline values: CDR1 MNHEY, CDR2 SVGAGI. The CDR3 loop is CASSNLGGRTEAFF. As DNA, the CDR3 is TGTGCCAGCAGCAATCTGGGGGGGCGGACTGAAGCTTTCTTT.

The V and J genes are TRBV11-3 and TRBJ1-1; TRBD1 agrees at 7 bases. The germline V gene has CDR1 SGHNT and CDR2 YENEEA. Trimming removed 1 base from V and 3 bases from J; junction bases left unmatched: 2. The CDR3 extends over 14 amino acids. CDR3 nucleotides: TGTGCCAGCAGCTTAGGGGACAGCTACACTGAAGCTTTCTTT. Translating it yields CASSLGDSYTEAFF.

The rearrangement links TRBV11-2 to TRBJ1-2; D possibly corresponds to TRBD1 (6 bases). V was clipped by 1 base and J by 3 bases, with 6 bases between them. Germline CDR1 and CDR2: SGHAT and FQNNGV. The CDR3 spans 13 residues. The CDR3 sequence: CASSLGQDYGYTF. The CDR3 nucleotides are TGTGCCAGCAGCTTAGGACAGGACTATGGCTACACCTTC.

This clone was observed a few times. The chain is built from TRBV25-1 and TRBJ2-7, with 10 bases that match TRBD1. V was pared by 3 bases and J by 2 bases, with 4 bases of the junction left unmatched. The CDR3 runs to 15 residues. CDR1 MGHDK and CDR2 SYGVNS come from the germline V gene. The CDR3 here is CASSDSGQGTYEQYF. The CDR3 bases are TGTGCCAGCAGTGATTCGGGACAGGGGACCTACGAGCAGTACTTC.

The gene calls are TRBV5-4 and TRBJ1-1; possible D gene TRBD1, 6 bases. Germline CDR1 SGHNT, CDR2 YYREEE (reference sequence). There are 13 residues in the CDR3. The V gene lost 6 bases and the J gene lost 6 bases, with 15 bases spanning the gap. CDR3 sequence reads: CASNNDGQSEAFF. In nucleotides, the CDR3 is TGTGCCAGCAACAACGATGGACAGTCTGAAGCTTTCTTT.

The chain recombines TRBV29-1 with TRBJ1-5; TRBD1 aligns across 9 bases. The CDR3 spans 14 residues. V was clipped by 5 bases and J by 3 bases; unmatched bases: 5. Germline CDR1 is SQVTM and CDR2 is ANQGSEA. The CDR3 DNA is TGCAGCGTTTCCGGGACAGGGCACAATCAGCCCCAGCATTTT. Translation: CSVSGTGHNQPQHF.

The rearrangement links TRBV28 to TRBJ2-5; possibly TRBD1 for D (5 bases). The J call may not be correct, given that the DNA end is closer to TRBJ2-7. Germline V gene lookup returns CDR1 MDHEN and CDR2 SYDVKM. The CDR3 is made up of 13 amino acids. The CDR3 sequence is CASNPDNTYEQYF. For the CDR3, the DNA is TGTGCCAGCAACCCGGACAACACCTACGAGCAGTACTTC.

This sequence joins TRBV5-8 and TRBJ1-5; D uncertain. Germline values: CDR1 SGHTS, CDR2 YDEGEE. The CDR3 extends over 15 amino acids. V lost 4 bases, J lost 0 bases, and 11 bases lay in between. The CDR3 DNA sequence: TGTGCCAGCAGCCCCCCGGGAACTAGCAATCAGCCCCAGCATTTT. Amino acids: CASSPPGTSNQPQHF.

The chain links TRBV7-2 to TRBJ2-2; the match to TRBD1 covers 10 bases. Per the germline V gene, CDR1 is SGHTA and CDR2 is FQGNSA. The length of the CDR3 is 15 residues. The trim removed 5 bases at V and 4 bases at J, leaving 4 bases unmatched. The CDR3 DNA reads as TGTGCCAGCAGCCAATGGACAGGGGGCACCGGGGAGCTGTTTTTT. This gives the protein CASSQWTGGTGELFF. The variable domain in full, completed from reference TRBV7-2 and TRBJ2-2, reads GAGVSQSPSNKVTEKGKDVELRCDPISGHTALYWYRQSLGQGLEFLIYFQGNSAPDKSGLPSDRFSAERTGGSVSTLTIQRTQQEDSAVYLCASSQWTGGTGELFFGEGSRLTVL.

V and J are TRBV9 and TRBJ2-1; 9 positions agree with TRBD2. CDR1 and CDR2 (germline): SGDLS, YYNGEE. V shed 2 bases, J shed 8 bases, and the junction held 8 bases outside the gene matches. This CDR3 has 15 residues. The CDR3 loop reads CASSVSGLAWHEQFF. The CDR3 region has the DNA TGTGCCAGCAGCGTCTCGGGACTAGCTTGGCATGAGCAGTTCTTC.

This sequence joins TRBV7-2 and TRBJ1-2; D is perhaps TRBD1 (5 bases). There are 15 residues in the CDR3. Germline V lookup: CDR1 SGHTA, CDR2 FQGNSA. V was trimmed by 1 base and J by 0 bases, leaving 9 bases between them. In DNA form, the CDR3 reads TGTGCCAGCAGCTTAGGGGGCGGATCTAACTATGGCTACACCTTC. Translating it yields CASSLGGGSNYGYTF.

This rearrangement joins TRBV5-5 to TRBJ1-3; TRBD1 might be the D (6 bases). Trimming left V 5 bases short and J 0 bases short, with 15 bases between. The CDR3 length is 16 residues. CDR1 and CDR2 from the germline V gene are SGHKS and YYEKEE (reference sequence). For the CDR3, the DNA is TGTGCCAGCAGACCTAATCAGGGGTTCTCTGGAAACACCATATATTTT. Translated, it gives CASRPNQGFSGNTIYF.

The chain couples TRBV14 to TRBJ2-5, with 12 bases aligning to TRBD2. The CDR3 sequence is 15 residues long. In germline, CDR1 is SGHDN, CDR2 FVKESK. V lost 4 bases, J lost 5 bases, and 5 bases stayed unmatched. The CDR3 nucleotides read TGTGCCAGCAGCCGACGACTAGCGGGAGTGGAGACCCAGTACTTC. Translated: CASSRRLAGVETQYF.

The chain carries TRBV7-8 and TRBJ2-1; D is possibly TRBD2 (5 bases). The V end lost 4 bases, the J end lost 2 bases, and 15 bases lay between the germline ends. The CDR3 totals 16 residues. CDR1 and CDR2 from the germline V gene are SGHVS and FQNEAQ. CDR3 DNA: TGTGCCAGCAGCTCAAGTGGTGGGAGAACCTACAATGAGCAGTTCTTC. Translation gives CASSSSGGRTYNEQFF.

The V gene is TRBV13, the J gene TRBJ2-5; tentatively, D is TRBD2 (6 bases). The length of the CDR3 is 13 residues. Germline V gene lookup returns CDR1 PRHDT and CDR2 FYEKMQ (reference sequence). The ends were cut back, 5 bases at V and 2 bases at J, with 9 bases in the middle. CDR3 residues: CASSRGTQETQYF. The DNA for the CDR3 is TGTGCCAGCAGCCGCGGGACTCAAGAGACCCAGTACTTC. The full variable domain, its missing parts supplied by reference TRBV13 and TRBJ2-5, is AAGVIQSPRHLIKEKRETATLKCYPIPRHDTVYWYQQGPGQDPQFLISFYEKMQSDKGSIPDRFSAQQFSDYHSELNMSSLELGDSALYFCASSRGTQETQYFGPGTRLLVL.

The chain recombines TRBV19 with TRBJ2-6; D possibly corresponds to TRBD2 (6 bases). Trimming pared 3 bases from V and 2 bases from J, leaving 11 bases between. The CDR3 covers 16 residues. The germline V gene has CDR1 LNHDA and CDR2 SQIVND (reference sequence). The CDR3, as DNA: TGTGCCAGTAGTATCAAGGGGAGGACTGGGGCCAACGTCCTGACTTTC. Translation: CASSIKGRTGANVLTF.

The chain has TRBV5-4 and TRBJ1-4; 7 nucleotides agree with TRBD1. CDR3 size: 17 residues. CDR1 is SGHNT, CDR2 YYREEE, per germline (reference sequence). Trimming cost V 3 bases and J 1 base; bases outside gene matches: 9. CDR3 nucleotide sequence: TGTGCCAGCAGCTGGACAGGAACAGGCGTAACTAATGAAAAACTGTTTTTT. This codes for CASSWTGTGVTNEKLFF.

The chain is built from TRBV6-6 and TRBJ2-3, with D hard to call. CDR3 length: 13 residues. Trimming stripped 5 bases from V and 0 bases from J, with 6 bases between. Germline V CDR1 and CDR2: MNHNY, SVGAGI (reference sequence). The CDR3 protein is CASSLTSTDTQYF. Written as DNA, the CDR3 is TGTGCCAGCAGTCTTACTAGCACAGATACGCAGTATTTT.

V usage is TRBV30 and J usage is TRBJ2-3; D gene uncertain. CDR3 length: 14 residues. V lost 3 bases and J 2 bases, leaving 12 bases between the germline ends. Germline V gives CDR1 GTSNPN, CDR2 SVGIG (reference sequence). The CDR3, as DNA: TGTGCCTGGAGCCCTTGGCAGAACACAGATACGCAGTATTTT. It specifies CAWSPWQNTDTQYF.

The chain combines TRBV19 with TRBJ1-2; 7 nucleotides agree with TRBD1. The V gene end was trimmed by 8 bases and the J gene end by 3 bases; junction bases not matched to a gene: 6. The CDR3 extends over 13 amino acids. In germline, CDR1 is LNHDA, CDR2 SQIVND (reference sequence). CDR3: CASGQVGYYGYTF. The CDR3 coding sequence is TGTGCCAGTGGACAGGTCGGCTACTATGGCTACACCTTC.

The rearrangement links TRBV9 to TRBJ2-2, with D possibly TRBD2 on 6 matching bases. Trimming cost V 4 bases and J 0 bases, with 13 bases left between them. The length of the CDR3 is 16 residues. Germline V gives CDR1 SGDLS, CDR2 YYNGEE. The CDR3 spells CASSRSGRANTGELFF. CDR3 bases: TGTGCCAGCAGCCGTAGCGGCAGGGCGAACACCGGGGAGCTGTTTTTT.

The rearrangement joins TRBV30 to TRBJ1-1; 8 positions agree with TRBD1. The V segment lost 8 bases and the J segment 0 bases; nucleotides outside the gene matches: 11. Germline CDR1 and CDR2: GTSNPN and SVGIG (reference sequence). The CDR3 is made up of 15 amino acids. Here the CDR3 reads CAGQYRGRMNTEAFF. CDR3 sequence (DNA): TGTGCCGGGCAATACAGGGGGAGGATGAACACTGAAGCTTTCTTT.

This clone has more than one count but fewer than ten. CDR3 nucleotide sequence: TGCGCCAGCAGCCAAGATAGGACAGGGGCGCGGGGGGAGCTGTTTTTT. Translating it yields CASSQDRTGARGELFF. This chain joins TRBV4-3 and TRBJ2-2, with 9 bases fitting TRBD1. Germline V gene data show CDR1 as LGHNA and CDR2 as YSLEER. The CDR3 spans 16 residues. V lost 0 bases to trimming and J lost 8 bases; unmatched junction nucleotides: 7.

The table lists this clone with a count of one. The chain carries TRBV5-5 and TRBJ1-3; the D is unclear. Trimming cost V 4 bases and J 0 bases, with 8 bases left between them. The CDR3 runs to 14 residues. Germline assignment: CDR1 SGHKS and CDR2 YYEKEE (reference sequence). CDR3 DNA: TGTGCCAGCAGCAAGGAGATCTCTGGAAACACCATATATTTT. The encoded protein is CASSKEISGNTIYF.

The V gene is TRBV10-3, the J gene TRBJ2-2; 10 positions agree with TRBD2. Trimming removed 0 bases from V and 3 bases from J; junction bases left unmatched: 10. The germline V gene has CDR1 ENHRY and CDR2 SYGVKD. The CDR3 consists of 19 residues. The CDR3 reads CAISESLLSSGSHTGELFF. Written as DNA, the CDR3 is TGTGCCATCAGTGAGTCCCTACTGTCTAGCGGGAGCCACACCGGGGAGCTGTTTTTT.

The rearrangement links TRBV5-1 to TRBJ2-5, with a possible D match to TRBD1 (5 bases). The germline gives CDR1 SGHRS, CDR2 YFSETQ. The length of the CDR3 is 16 residues. V was clipped by 0 bases and J by 2 bases, with 14 bases between them. CDR3: CASSLAGRGRQETQYF. CDR3 nucleotides: TGCGCCAGCAGCTTGGCCGGTAGGGGCAGGCAAGAGACCCAGTACTTC. The variable domain in full, with the rest retrieved from reference TRBV5-1 and TRBJ2-5, is KAGVTQTPRYLIKTRGQQVTLSCSPISGHRSVSWYQQTPGQGLQFLFEYFSETQRNKGNFPGRFSGRQFSNSRSEMNVSTLELGDSALYLCASSLAGRGRQETQYFGPGTRLLVL.